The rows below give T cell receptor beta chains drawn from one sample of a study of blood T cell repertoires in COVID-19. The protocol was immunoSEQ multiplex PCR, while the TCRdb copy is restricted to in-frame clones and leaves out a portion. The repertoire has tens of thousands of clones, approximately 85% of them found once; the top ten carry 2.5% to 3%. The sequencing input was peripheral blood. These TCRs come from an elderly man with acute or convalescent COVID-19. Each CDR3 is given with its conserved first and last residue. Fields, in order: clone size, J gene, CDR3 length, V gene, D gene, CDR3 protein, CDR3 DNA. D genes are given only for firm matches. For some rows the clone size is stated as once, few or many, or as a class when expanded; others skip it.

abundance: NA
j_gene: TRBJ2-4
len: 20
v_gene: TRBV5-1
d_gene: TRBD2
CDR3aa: CASSWGPRTSGSSAKNIQYF
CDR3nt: TGCGCCAGCAGCTGGGGGCCTCGGACTAGCGGGAGCTCAGCCAAAAACATTCAGTACTTC

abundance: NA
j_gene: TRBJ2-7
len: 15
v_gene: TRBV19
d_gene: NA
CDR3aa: CASSIGQGGVGEQYF
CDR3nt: TGTGCCAGTAGTATAGGACAGGGAGGAGTGGGCGAGCAGTACTTC

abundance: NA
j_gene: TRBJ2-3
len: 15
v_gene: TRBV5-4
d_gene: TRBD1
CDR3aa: CASSLWSGGGDTQYF
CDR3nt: TGTGCCAGCAGCTTGTGGTCAGGGGGCGGAGATACGCAGTATTTT

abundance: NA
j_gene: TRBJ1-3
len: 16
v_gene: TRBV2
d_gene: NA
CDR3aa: CASSKGRGYSGNTIYF
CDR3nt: TGTGCCAGCAGTAAGGGCAGGGGCTACTCTGGAAACACCATATATTTT

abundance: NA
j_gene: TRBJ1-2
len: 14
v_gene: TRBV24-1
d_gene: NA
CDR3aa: CATSEPGSNYGYTF
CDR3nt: TGTGCCACCAGTGAACCGGGGTCTAACTATGGCTACACCTTC

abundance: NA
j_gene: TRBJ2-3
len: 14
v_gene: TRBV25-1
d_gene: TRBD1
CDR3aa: CASSERWDSRTQYF
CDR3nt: TGTGCCAGCAGTGAACGATGGGACAGCCGTACGCAGTATTTT

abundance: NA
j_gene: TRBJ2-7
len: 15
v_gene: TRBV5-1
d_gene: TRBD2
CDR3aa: CASTLRLAGGVEQYF
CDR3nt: TGCGCCAGCACCCTACGGCTAGCGGGAGGGGTCGAGCAGTACTTC

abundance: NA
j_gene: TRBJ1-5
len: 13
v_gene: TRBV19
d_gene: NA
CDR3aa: CASSNSRGQPQHF
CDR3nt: TGTGCCAGTAGTAATTCCAGGGGTCAGCCCCAGCATTTT

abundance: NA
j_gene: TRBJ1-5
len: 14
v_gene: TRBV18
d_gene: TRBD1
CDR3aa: CASSPQGEGQPQHF
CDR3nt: TGTGCCAGCTCACCGCAGGGGGAAGGACAGCCCCAGCATTTT

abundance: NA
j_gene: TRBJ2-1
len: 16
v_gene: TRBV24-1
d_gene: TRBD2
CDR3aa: CATSDTTSGFYNEQFF
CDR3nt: TGTGCCACCAGTGATACCACTAGCGGGTTTTACAATGAGCAGTTCTTC

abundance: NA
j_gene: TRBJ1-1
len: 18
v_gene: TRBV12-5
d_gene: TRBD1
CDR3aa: CASARDRGLGGMNTEAFF
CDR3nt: TGTGCTAGTGCTAGGGACAGGGGGCTTGGTGGGATGAACACTGAAGCTTTCTTT

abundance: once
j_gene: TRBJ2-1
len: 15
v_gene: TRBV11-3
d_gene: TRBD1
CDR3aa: CASSLSRGIYNEQFF
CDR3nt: TGTGCCAGCAGCCTCAGCAGGGGGATTTACAATGAGCAGTTCTTC

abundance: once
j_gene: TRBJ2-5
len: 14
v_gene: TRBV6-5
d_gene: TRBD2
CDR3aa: CASSLAGELETQYF
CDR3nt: TGTGCCAGCAGCTTAGCGGGAGAGTTAGAGACCCAGTACTTC

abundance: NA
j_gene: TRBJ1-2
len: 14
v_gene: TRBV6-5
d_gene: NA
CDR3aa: CASRPQGTNYGYTF
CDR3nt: TGTGCCAGCAGGCCCCAGGGGACTAACTATGGCTACACCTTC

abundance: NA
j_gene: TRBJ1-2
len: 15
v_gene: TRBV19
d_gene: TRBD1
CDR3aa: CASSIGTGGIYGYTF
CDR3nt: TGTGCCAGTAGTATCGGGACAGGGGGCATCTATGGCTACACCTTC

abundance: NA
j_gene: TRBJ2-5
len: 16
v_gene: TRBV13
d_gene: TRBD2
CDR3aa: CASSLRLAVYQETQYF
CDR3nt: TGTGCCAGCAGCTTAAGACTAGCGGTGTATCAAGAGACCCAGTACTTC

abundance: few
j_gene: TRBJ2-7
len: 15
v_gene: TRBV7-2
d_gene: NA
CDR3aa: CASSLDFTSSYEQYF
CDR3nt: TGTGCCAGCAGCCTTGACTTCACGAGTTCCTACGAGCAGTACTTC

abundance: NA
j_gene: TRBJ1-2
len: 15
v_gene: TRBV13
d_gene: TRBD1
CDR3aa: CASSSRQGVGYGYTF
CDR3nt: TGTGCCAGCAGCTCTCGACAGGGTGTAGGATATGGCTACACCTTC

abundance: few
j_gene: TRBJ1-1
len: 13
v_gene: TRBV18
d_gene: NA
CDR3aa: CASSSGGRAEAFF
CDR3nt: TGTGCCAGCTCCTCCGGGGGGAGGGCTGAAGCTTTCTTT

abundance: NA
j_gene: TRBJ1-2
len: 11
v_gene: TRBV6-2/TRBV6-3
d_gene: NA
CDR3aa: CASSTGYGYTF
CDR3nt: TGTGCCAGCAGTACCGGGTATGGCTACACCTTC

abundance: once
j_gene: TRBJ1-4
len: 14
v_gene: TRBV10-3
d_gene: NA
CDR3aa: CAIRGGATNEKLFF
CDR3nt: TGTGCCATCAGGGGGGGGGCAACTAATGAAAAACTGTTTTTT

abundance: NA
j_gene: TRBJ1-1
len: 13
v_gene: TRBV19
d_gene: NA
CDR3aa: CASTKTEVTEAFF
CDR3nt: TGTGCCAGTACAAAAACCGAGGTCACTGAAGCTTTCTTT

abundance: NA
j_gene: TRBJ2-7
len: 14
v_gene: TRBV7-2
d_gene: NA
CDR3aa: CASSYGTISYEQYF
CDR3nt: TGTGCCAGCAGCTACGGGACAATCTCCTACGAGCAGTACTTC

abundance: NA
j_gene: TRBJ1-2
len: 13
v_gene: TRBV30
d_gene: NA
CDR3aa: CAWSTNRAYGYTF
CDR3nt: TGTGCCTGGAGTACAAACAGGGCCTATGGCTACACCTTC

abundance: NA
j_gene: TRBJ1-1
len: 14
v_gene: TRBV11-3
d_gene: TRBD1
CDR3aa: CASSDRDSETEAFF
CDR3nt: TGTGCCAGCAGCGACCGGGACAGTGAAACTGAAGCTTTCTTT